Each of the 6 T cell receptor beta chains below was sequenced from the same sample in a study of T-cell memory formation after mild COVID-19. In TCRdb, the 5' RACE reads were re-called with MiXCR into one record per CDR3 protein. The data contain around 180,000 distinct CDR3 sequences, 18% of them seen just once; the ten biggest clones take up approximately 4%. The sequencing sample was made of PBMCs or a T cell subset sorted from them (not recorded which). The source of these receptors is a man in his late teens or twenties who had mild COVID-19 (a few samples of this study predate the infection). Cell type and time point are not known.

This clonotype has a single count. Written as DNA, the CDR3 is TGTGCCAGCAGCGTAGGAATCAGCCAGACACTAGATACGCAGTATTTT. It encodes CASSVGISQTLDTQYF. The chain joins TRBV11-2 to TRBJ2-3; no firm D call. Deletions cut 5 bases from V and 5 bases from J, with 20 bases between. The CDR3 length is 16 residues. The V gene's germline CDR1 is SGHAT and CDR2 FQNNGV.

The CDR3 loop reads CASHGETQYF. The CDR3 DNA reads as TGCGCCAGCCACGGGGAGACCCAGTACTTC. The genes are TRBV5-1 and TRBJ2-5; no clear D gene. Germline V gives CDR1 SGHRS, CDR2 YFSETQ. V lost 7 bases, J lost 5 bases, and 6 bases lay in between. The CDR3 is made up of 10 amino acids.

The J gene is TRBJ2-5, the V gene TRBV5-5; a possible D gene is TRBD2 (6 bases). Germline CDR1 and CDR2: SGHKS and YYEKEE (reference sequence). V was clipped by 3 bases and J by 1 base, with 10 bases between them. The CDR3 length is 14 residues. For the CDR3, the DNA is TGTGCCAGCAGCTCGCCGCGGGGCCAAGAGACCCAGTACTTC. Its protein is CASSSPRGQETQYF.

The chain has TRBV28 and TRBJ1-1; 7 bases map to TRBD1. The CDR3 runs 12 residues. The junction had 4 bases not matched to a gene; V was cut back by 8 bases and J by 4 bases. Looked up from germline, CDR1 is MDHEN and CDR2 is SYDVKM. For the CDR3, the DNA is TGTGCCAGCGTGCAGGGGGGCACTGAAGCTTTCTTT. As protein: CASVQGGTEAFF.

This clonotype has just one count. This chain's CDR3 is CASSFQVVYNEQFF. The DNA for the CDR3 is TGTGCCAGCAGCTTTCAGGTCGTATACAATGAGCAGTTCTTC. This chain connects TRBV7-8 to TRBJ2-1; no clear D. Germline loops: CDR1 SGHVS, CDR2 FQNEAQ. The CDR3 covers 14 residues. The ends were cut back, 3 bases at V and 4 bases at J, with 10 bases in the middle.

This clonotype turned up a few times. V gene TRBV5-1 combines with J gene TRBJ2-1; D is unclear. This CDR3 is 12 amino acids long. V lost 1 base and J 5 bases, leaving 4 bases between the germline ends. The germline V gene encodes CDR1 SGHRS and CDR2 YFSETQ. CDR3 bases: TGCGCCAGCAGCTTGTCACACAATGAGCAGTTCTTC. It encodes CASSLSHNEQFF. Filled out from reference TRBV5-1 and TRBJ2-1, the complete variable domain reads KAGVTQTPRYLIKTRGQQVTLSCSPISGHRSVSWYQQTPGQGLQFLFEYFSETQRNKGNFPGRFSGRQFSNSRSEMNVSTLELGDSALYLCASSLSHNEQFFGPGTRLTVL.